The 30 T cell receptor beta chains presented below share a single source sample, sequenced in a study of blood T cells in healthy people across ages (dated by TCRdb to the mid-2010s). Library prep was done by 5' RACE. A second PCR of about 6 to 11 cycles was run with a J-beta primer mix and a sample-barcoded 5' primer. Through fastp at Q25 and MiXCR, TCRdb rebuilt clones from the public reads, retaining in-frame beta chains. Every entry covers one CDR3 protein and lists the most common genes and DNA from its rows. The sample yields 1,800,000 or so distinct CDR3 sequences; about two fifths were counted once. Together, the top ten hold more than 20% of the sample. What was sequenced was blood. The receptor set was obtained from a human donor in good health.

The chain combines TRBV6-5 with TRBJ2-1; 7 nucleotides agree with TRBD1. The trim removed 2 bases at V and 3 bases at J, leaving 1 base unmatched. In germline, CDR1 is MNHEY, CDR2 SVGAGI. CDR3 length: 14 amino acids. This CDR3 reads CASSYRDSYNEQFF. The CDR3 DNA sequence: TGTGCCAGCAGTTACAGGGACAGCTACAATGAGCAGTTCTTC.

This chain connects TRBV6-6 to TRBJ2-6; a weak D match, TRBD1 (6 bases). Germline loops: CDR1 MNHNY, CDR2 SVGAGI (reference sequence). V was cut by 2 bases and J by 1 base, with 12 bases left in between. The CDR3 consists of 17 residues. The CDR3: CASSYKNTGSGANVLTF. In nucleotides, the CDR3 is TGTGCCAGCAGTTACAAGAATACAGGGTCTGGGGCCAACGTCCTGACTTTC.

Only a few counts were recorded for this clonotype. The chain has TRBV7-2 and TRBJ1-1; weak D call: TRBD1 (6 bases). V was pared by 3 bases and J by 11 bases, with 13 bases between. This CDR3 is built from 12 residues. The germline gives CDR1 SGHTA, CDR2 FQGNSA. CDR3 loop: CASSFQGRTAFF. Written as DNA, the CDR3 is TGTGCCAGCAGCTTCCAGGGGCGTACGGCTTTCTTT.

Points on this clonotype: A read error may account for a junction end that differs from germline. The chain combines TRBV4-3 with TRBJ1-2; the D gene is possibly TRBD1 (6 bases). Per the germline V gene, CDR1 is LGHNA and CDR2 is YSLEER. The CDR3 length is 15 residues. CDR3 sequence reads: CASNQEPDSPYDYTF. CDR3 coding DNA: TGCGCCAGCAACCAAGAGCCGGACAGCCCATATGACTACACCTTC.

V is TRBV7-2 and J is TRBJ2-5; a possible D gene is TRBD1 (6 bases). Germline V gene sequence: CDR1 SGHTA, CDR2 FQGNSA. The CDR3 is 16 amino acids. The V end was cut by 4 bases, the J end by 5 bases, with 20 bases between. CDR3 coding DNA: TGTGCCAGCAGCTGGGCCGGTCATGGGGGCCAGGAGACCCAGTACTTC. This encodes CASSWAGHGGQETQYF.

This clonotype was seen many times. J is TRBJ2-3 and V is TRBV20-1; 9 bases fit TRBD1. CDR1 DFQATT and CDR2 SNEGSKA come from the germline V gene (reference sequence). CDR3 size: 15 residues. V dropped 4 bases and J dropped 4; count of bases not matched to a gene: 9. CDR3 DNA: TGCAGTGCTACACAGGGGGCCTTCGGCGCAGATACGCAGTATTTT. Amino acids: CSATQGAFGADTQYF.

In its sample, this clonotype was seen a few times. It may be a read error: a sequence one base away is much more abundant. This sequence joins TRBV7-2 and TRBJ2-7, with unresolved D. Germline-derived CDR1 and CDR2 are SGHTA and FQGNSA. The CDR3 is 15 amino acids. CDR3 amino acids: CASNLPKDKVYEQYF. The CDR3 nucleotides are TGTGCCAGCAACTTACCCAAAGACAAGGTCTACGAGCAGTACTTC.

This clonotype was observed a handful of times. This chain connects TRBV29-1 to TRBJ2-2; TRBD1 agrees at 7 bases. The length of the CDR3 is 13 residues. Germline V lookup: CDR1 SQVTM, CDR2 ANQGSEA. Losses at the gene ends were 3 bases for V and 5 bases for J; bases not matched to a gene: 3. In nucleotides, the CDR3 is TGCAGCGTTGAGAAGGGGGCTACCGGGGAGCTGTTTTTT. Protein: CSVEKGATGELFF.

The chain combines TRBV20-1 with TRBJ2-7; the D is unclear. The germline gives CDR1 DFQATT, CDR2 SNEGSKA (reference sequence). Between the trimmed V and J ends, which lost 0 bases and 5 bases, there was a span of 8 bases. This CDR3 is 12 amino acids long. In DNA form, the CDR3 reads TGCAGTGCTAGAGATATCAGGAACGAGCAGTACTTC. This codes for CSARDIRNEQYF.

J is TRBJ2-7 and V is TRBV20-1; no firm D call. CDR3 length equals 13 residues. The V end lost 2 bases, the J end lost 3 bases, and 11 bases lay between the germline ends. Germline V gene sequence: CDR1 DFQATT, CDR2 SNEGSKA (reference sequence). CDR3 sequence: CSARQVFLYEQYF. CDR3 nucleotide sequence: TGCAGTGCTAGACAGGTTTTCCTCTACGAGCAGTACTTC.

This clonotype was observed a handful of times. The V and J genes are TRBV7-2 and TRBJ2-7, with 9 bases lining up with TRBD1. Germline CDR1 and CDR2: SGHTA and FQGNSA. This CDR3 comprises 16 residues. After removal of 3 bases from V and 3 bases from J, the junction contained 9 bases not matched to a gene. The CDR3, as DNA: TGTGCCAGCAGCTTCTTACAGGGGGCTCGTTTCTACGAGCAGTACTTC. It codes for CASSFLQGARFYEQYF. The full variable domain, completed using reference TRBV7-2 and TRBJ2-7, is GAGVSQSPSNKVTEKGKDVELRCDPISGHTALYWYRQSLGQGLEFLIYFQGNSAPDKSGLPSDRFSAERTGGSVSTLTIQRTQQEDSAVYLCASSFLQGARFYEQYFGPGTRLTVT.

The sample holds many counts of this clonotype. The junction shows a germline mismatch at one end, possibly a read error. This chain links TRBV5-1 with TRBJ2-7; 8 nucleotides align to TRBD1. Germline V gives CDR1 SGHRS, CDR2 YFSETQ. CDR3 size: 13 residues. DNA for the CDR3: TGTGCCAGCTCACCGCTTACAGGGGGCGAGCAGTACTTC. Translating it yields CASSPLTGGEQYF.

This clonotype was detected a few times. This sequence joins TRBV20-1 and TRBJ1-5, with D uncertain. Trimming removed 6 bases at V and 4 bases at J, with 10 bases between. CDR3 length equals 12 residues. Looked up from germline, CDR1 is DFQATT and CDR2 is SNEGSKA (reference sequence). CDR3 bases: TGCAGTGCGGTAGTGGGAAATCAGCCCCAGCATTTT. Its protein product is CSAVVGNQPQHF.

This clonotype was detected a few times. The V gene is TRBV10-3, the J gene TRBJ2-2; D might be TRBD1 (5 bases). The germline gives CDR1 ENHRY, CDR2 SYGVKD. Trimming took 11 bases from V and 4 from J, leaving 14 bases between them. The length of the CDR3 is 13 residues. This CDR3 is CALRQGSTGELFF. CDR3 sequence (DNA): TGTGCCCTTCGGCAGGGAAGCACCGGGGAGCTGTTTTTT.

CDR3 sequence: CAISESWAIQDEQFF. CDR3 bases: TGTGCCATCAGTGAGTCATGGGCTATACAGGATGAGCAGTTCTTC. The V gene is TRBV10-3, the J gene TRBJ2-1; weak D call: TRBD1 (5 bases). Germline V lookup: CDR1 ENHRY, CDR2 SYGVKD. The CDR3 has 15 residues. Trimming removed 0 bases at V and 8 bases at J, with 14 bases between.

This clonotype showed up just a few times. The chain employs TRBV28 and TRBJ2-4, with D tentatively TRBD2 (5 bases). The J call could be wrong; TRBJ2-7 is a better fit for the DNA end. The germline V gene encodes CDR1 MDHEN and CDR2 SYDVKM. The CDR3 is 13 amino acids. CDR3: CASTHPRAYEQYF. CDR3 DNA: TGTGCCAGCACTCATCCGAGGGCCTACGAGCAGTACTTC.

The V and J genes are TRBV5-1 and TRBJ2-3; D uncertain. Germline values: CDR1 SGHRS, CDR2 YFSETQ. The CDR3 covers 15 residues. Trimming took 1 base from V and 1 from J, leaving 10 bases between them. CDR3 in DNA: TGCGCCAGCAGCTTGATGGCAGGTGGCACAGATACGCAGTATTTT. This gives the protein CASSLMAGGTDTQYF.

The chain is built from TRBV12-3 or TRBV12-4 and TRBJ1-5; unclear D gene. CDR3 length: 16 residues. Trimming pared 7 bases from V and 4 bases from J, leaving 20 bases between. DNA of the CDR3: TGTGCCAGCACCCTAGGCCGGGTCAGCCCAAATCAGCCCCAGCATTTT. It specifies CASTLGRVSPNQPQHF.

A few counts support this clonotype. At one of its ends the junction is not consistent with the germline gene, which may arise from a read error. This CDR3 is CVSSLSYPGLREEKLFF. The CDR3 DNA reads as TGTGTCAGCAGTTTATCTTACCCGGGTTTGAGGGAAGAAAAACTGTTTTTT. V and J are TRBV27 and TRBJ1-4, with D unclear. Germline lookup yields CDR1 MNHEY and CDR2 SMNVEV (reference sequence). The CDR3 spans 17 residues.

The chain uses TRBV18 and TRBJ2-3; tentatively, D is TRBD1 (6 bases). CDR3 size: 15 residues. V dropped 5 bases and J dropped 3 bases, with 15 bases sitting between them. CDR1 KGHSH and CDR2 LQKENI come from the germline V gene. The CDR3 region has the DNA TGTGCCAGCTCAAGGGACAACCGTGGGACAGATACGCAGTATTTT. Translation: CASSRDNRGTDTQYF.

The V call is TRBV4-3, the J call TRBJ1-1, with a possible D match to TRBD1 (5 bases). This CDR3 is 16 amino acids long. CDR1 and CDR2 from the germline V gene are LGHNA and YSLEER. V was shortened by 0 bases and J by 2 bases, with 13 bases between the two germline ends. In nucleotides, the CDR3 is TGCGCCAGCAGCCAAGATTTGCGGGACTATAACACTGAAGCTTTCTTT. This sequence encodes CASSQDLRDYNTEAFF.

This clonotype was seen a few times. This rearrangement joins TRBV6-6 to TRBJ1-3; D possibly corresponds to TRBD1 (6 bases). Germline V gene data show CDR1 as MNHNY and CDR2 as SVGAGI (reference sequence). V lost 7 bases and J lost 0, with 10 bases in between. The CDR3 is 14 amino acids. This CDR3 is CASTTTGSGNTIYF. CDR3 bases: TGTGCCAGCACCACGACAGGCTCTGGAAACACCATATATTTT.

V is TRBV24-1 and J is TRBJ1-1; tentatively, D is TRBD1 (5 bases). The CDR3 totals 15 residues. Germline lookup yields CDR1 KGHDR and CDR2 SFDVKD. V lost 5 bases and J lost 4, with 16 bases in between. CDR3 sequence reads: CATSGSRQGGTEAFF. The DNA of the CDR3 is TGTGCCACCAGTGGTAGTCGGCAGGGAGGCACTGAAGCTTTCTTT.

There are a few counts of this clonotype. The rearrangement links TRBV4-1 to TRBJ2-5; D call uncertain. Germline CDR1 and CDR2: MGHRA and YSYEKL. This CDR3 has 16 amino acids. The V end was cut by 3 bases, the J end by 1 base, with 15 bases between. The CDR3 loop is CASSHTPLGGQETQYF. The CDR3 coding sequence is TGCGCCAGCAGCCATACCCCCCTCGGCGGCCAAGAGACCCAGTACTTC.

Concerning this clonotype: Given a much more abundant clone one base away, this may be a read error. The CDR3 region has the DNA TGCGCCAGCAGCTTGGGACTAGCGGTACATGAGCAGTACTTC. Encoded protein: CASSLGLAVHEQYF. The chain has TRBV5-1 and TRBJ2-5; 9 nucleotides match TRBD2. V gave up 0 bases and J gave up 11 bases; unmatched junction bases: 8. Per germline, CDR1 SGHRS and CDR2 YFSETQ. The CDR3 has 14 residues.

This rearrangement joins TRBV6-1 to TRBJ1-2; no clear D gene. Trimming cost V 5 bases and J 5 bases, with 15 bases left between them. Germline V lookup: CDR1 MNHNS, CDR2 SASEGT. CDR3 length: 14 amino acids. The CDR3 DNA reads TGTGCCAGCAGTCTAACGATTGCAGATTATGGCTACACCTTC. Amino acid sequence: CASSLTIADYGYTF.

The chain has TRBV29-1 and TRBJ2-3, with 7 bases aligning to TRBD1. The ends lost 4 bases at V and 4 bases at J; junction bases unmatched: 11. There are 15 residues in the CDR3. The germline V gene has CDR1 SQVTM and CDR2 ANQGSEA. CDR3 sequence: CSVVDSPDRADTQYF. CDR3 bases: TGCAGCGTTGTCGATTCCCCCGACAGGGCAGATACGCAGTATTTT.

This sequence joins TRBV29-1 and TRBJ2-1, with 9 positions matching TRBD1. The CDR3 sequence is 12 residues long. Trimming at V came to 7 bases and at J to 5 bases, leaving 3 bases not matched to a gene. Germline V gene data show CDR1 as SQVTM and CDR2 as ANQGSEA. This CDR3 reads CSARTGDNEQFF. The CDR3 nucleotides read TGCAGCGCAAGGACAGGGGACAATGAGCAGTTCTTC.

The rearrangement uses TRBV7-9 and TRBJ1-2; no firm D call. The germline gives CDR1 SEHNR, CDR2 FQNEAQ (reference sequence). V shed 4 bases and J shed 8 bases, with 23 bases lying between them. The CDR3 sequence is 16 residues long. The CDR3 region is CASSSPLTGNGKGYTF. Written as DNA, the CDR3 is TGTGCCAGCAGCTCGCCCTTAACCGGGAATGGTAAGGGCTACACCTTC.

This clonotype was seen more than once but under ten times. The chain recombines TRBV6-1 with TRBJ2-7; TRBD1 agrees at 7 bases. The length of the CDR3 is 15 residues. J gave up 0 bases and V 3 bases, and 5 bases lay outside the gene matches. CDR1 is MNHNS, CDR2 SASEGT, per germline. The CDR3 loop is CASSEGTASSYEQYF. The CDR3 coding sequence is TGTGCCAGCAGTGAGGGGACAGCGAGCTCCTACGAGCAGTACTTC.